This T cell receptor beta chain was sequenced for a study of shared clonotypes between healthy human individuals. Across the whole study: A donor's plate count was three for CD4 naive and three for CD4 memory; CD8 naive had two and CD8 memory one. Findings and caveats of the study: Estimated richness values were generally larger in naive subsets than in memory subsets.

Sequenced by immunoSEQ multiplex PCR; TCRdb stores in-frame clones only, minus some. The data contain roughly 2.2 million clones, 90% to 95% of them singletons. About this clone itself: No antigen is known for it.

Germline values: CDR1 SGDLS, CDR2 YYNGEE. J lost 0 bases, V lost 4 bases, and 4 bases had no gene match. The CDR3 is made up of 14 amino acids. Only Caucasian adults living in Nashville, Tennessee served as donors. Sequencing used naive CD4+ T cells from PBMCs. Subset given: CD45RA+ positively selected. The chain carries TRBV9 and TRBJ2-7, with TRBD1 matching 7 bases. The TCR was taken from a man aged 18 to 30 in good health. Some clones in this sample may be carry-over from other donors' samples. The CDR3 coding sequence is TGTGCCAGCAGCAAAGGGACAGCCTCCTACGAGCAGTACTTC. Protein product: CASSKGTASYEQYF.